These 28 T cell receptor beta chains came from one sample sequenced in a study of T cells after yellow fever vaccination. TCRdb called the 5' RACE reads again in MiXCR, with one record for every CDR3 protein. The sample has 200,000 to 300,000 distinct CDR3 sequences, 10% to 15% seen once. This specimen was CD4+ T cells sorted from PBMCs, taken 45 days after the yellow fever booster vaccination. These receptors were collected from a young man who received the YFV17D yellow fever vaccine.

The rearrangement links TRBV12-3 or TRBV12-4 to TRBJ2-5, with TRBD2 matching over 7 bases. V lost 6 bases, J lost 1 base, and 2 bases stayed unmatched. The CDR3 extends over 13 amino acids. CDR3 DNA: TGTGCCAGCAGGCTAGCGGTCCAAGAGACCCAGTACTTC. As protein: CASRLAVQETQYF.

This clonotype turned up a few times. This sequence joins TRBV10-3 and TRBJ2-5, with 8 bases aligning to TRBD2. The CDR3 covers 14 residues. V lost 5 bases to trimming and J lost 2 bases; unmatched junction nucleotides: 4. Germline lookup yields CDR1 ENHRY and CDR2 SYGVKD. In DNA, the CDR3 is TGTGCCATCAGTCGGGAGGGTCCGCAAGAGACCCAGTACTTC. It yields the protein CAISREGPQETQYF.

The CDR3 sequence: CASSQASGQGGIDTQYF. The CDR3 DNA is TGCGCCAGCAGCCAAGCCAGCGGGCAGGGTGGTATAGATACGCAGTATTTT. This chain links TRBV4-3 with TRBJ2-3; weak D call: TRBD2 (6 bases). The germline CDR1 and CDR2 sequences are LGHNA and YSLEER. Trimming left V 1 base short and J 5 bases short, with 19 bases between. CDR3 length: 17 amino acids.

This clonotype was recorded many times. The V call is TRBV7-2, the J call TRBJ2-1, with D unclear. Trimming took off 4 bases at V and 0 bases at J, with 16 bases between the two ends. The CDR3 length is 17 residues. Germline CDR1 is SGHTA and CDR2 is FQGNSA. The CDR3 spells CASSSNLAQISYNEQFF. CDR3 nucleotide sequence: TGTGCCAGCAGCTCTAACTTAGCCCAGATCTCCTACAATGAGCAGTTCTTC.

V and J are TRBV6-2 or TRBV6-3 and TRBJ2-7; perhaps TRBD2 as D (6 bases). V shed 8 bases and J shed 3 bases, with 14 bases lying between them. Germline V CDR1 and CDR2: MNHEY, SVGEGT. This CDR3 comprises 13 residues. CDR3 in amino acids: CASGEDTSYEQYF. The CDR3 nucleotides are TGTGCCAGCGGGGAGGACACCAGCTACGAGCAGTACTTC.

The J gene is TRBJ2-7, the V gene TRBV20-1; possible D gene TRBD2, 6 bases. With 1 base removed from V and 2 bases from J, the gap between germline ends came to 15 bases. Germline V CDR1 and CDR2: DFQATT, SNEGSKA (reference sequence). The CDR3 extends over 15 amino acids. CDR3 amino acids: CSARGAGLLTYEQYF. The CDR3 bases are TGCAGTGCTAGAGGGGCAGGACTACTAACCTACGAGCAGTACTTC.

This clonotype was counted ten times or more. A read error may produce the germline difference seen at one junction end. The chain is built from TRBV5-1 and TRBJ2-1; 7 nucleotides agree with TRBD2. The CDR3 has 15 amino acids. Germline assignment: CDR1 SGHRS and CDR2 YFSETQ. CDR3 nucleotide sequence: TGTGCCAGCAGCTTATCCCTAGCGGCCTACAATGAGCAGTTCTTC. It encodes CASSLSLAAYNEQFF.

This clonotype was counted between two and nine times. The chain joins TRBV6-5 to TRBJ2-7; a possible D gene is TRBD2 (6 bases). The germline gives CDR1 MNHEY, CDR2 SVGAGI. This CDR3 comprises 14 residues. Between the trimmed V and J ends, which lost 0 bases and 9 bases, there was a span of 15 bases. The CDR3 loop is CASSYSGGQKGQYF. In DNA, the CDR3 is TGTGCCAGCAGTTACTCGGGAGGCCAAAAAGGGCAGTACTTC.

This clonotype was detected a few times. This chain uses TRBV5-1 with TRBJ2-6; D remains unclear. Germline loops: CDR1 SGHRS, CDR2 YFSETQ. Trimming left V 0 bases short and J 2 bases short, with 6 bases between. The CDR3 runs to 15 residues. As DNA, the CDR3 is TGCGCCAGCAGCTTGGTGGTGCCTGGGGCCAACGTCCTGACTTTC. Protein product: CASSLVVPGANVLTF.

The rearrangement joins TRBV6-2 or TRBV6-3 to TRBJ2-7; TRBD1 agrees at 9 bases. Germline trimming cut 6 bases from V and 0 bases from J; bases unmatched to any gene: 6. Germline values: CDR1 MNHEY, CDR2 SVGEGT. The CDR3 loop spans 15 amino acids. The CDR3 coding sequence is TGTGCCAGCAGGGTGGACAGGGGAAGCTCCTACGAGCAGTACTTC. Translation gives CASRVDRGSSYEQYF.

V gene TRBV30 combines with J gene TRBJ1-4; D is unclear. The CDR3 length is 15 residues. Trimming removed 1 base at V and 0 bases at J, with 9 bases between. Per the germline V gene, CDR1 is GTSNPN and CDR2 is SVGIG (reference sequence). The CDR3 spells CAWSGILATNEKLFF. Written as DNA, the CDR3 is TGTGCCTGGAGTGGGATACTTGCAACTAATGAAAAACTGTTTTTT.

This clonotype turned up a few times. This rearrangement joins TRBV29-1 to TRBJ1-1; TRBD1 aligns across 9 bases. This CDR3 spans 13 amino acids. The germline CDR1 and CDR2 sequences are SQVTM and ANQGSEA. The V and J ends lost 8 bases and 4 bases, in that order; junction bases with no gene match: 8. Written as DNA, the CDR3 is TGCAGCCCGGCCGACAGGGGGGGCACTGAAGCTTTCTTT. This codes for CSPADRGGTEAFF.

This clonotype has a handful of counts. The chain uses TRBV6-1 and TRBJ1-5, with D maybe TRBD1 (5 bases). The CDR3 is made up of 16 amino acids. Germline V gene data show CDR1 as MNHNS and CDR2 as SASEGT. V was cut by 6 bases and J by 5 bases, with 20 bases left in between. The CDR3 nucleotides are TGTGCCAGCAGGAACGCCCCCGGGACGTTGGATCAGCCCCAGCATTTT. The encoded protein is CASRNAPGTLDQPQHF.

This clonotype was counted only a few times. The rearrangement links TRBV6-2 or TRBV6-3 to TRBJ2-7; D is perhaps TRBD1 or TRBD2 (5 bases each). Germline CDR1 is MNHEY and CDR2 is SVGEGT. The V and J ends lost 5 bases and 3 bases respectively, with 11 bases between them. The CDR3 has 13 residues. The chain's CDR3 is CASSPGPFYEQYF. In DNA, the CDR3 is TGTGCCAGCAGTCCGGGGCCTTTCTACGAGCAGTACTTC.

V and J are TRBV29-1 and TRBJ2-5; D gene ambiguous. Deletions cut 4 bases from V and 5 bases from J, with 14 bases between. This CDR3 has 13 residues. Germline assignment: CDR1 SQVTM and CDR2 ANQGSEA. The CDR3 region is CSVVGSRLETQYF. CDR3 in DNA: TGCAGCGTTGTTGGCAGCCGGCTCGAGACCCAGTACTTC. Supplemented by reference TRBV29-1 and TRBJ2-5, the full variable domain reads SAVISQKPSRDICQRGTSLTIQCQVDSQVTMMFWYRQQPGQSLTLIATANQGSEATYESGFVIDKFPISRPNLTFSTLTVSNMSPEDSSIYLCSVVGSRLETQYFGPGTRLLVL.

This chain links TRBV29-1 with TRBJ2-1; possibly TRBD2 for D (5 bases). Germline V gene data show CDR1 as SQVTM and CDR2 as ANQGSEA. V was clipped by 1 base and J by 2 bases, with 12 bases between them. The CDR3 sequence is 15 residues long. The CDR3 sequence: CSVEGYEGAYNEQFF. The CDR3 bases are TGCAGCGTTGAAGGCTATGAGGGAGCCTACAATGAGCAGTTCTTC.

CDR3 region: CASSSGRTRETQYF. Here the CDR3 DNA reads TGTGCCAGCAGTAGCGGGAGAACCAGAGAGACCCAGTACTTC. The gene calls are TRBV7-8 and TRBJ2-5; 9 nucleotides align to TRBD2. V lost 6 bases, J lost 4 bases, and 6 bases stayed unmatched. The CDR3 consists of 14 residues. Per the germline V gene, CDR1 is SGHVS and CDR2 is FQNEAQ.

This clonotype has a count of ten or more. The chain uses TRBV15 and TRBJ2-3; 12 bases align to TRBD2. Germline CDR1 reads LNHNV; CDR2 reads YYDKDF (reference sequence). With 1 base clipped from V and 3 bases from J, the junction kept 8 bases outside the gene matches. The length of the CDR3 is 18 residues. The CDR3 nucleotides are TGTGCCACCAGCAGAGTCGGGGCGACTAGCGGGAGAACAGATACGCAGTATTTT. This translates into CATSRVGATSGRTDTQYF.

This clonotype was seen a handful of times. The chain has TRBV7-9 and TRBJ1-4; 7 nucleotides line up with TRBD1. The CDR3 covers 16 residues. The ends lost 5 bases at V and 5 bases at J; junction bases unmatched: 11. The germline gives CDR1 SEHNR, CDR2 FQNEAQ (reference sequence). The CDR3 protein is CASSRFLGQTNEKLFF. In DNA, the CDR3 is TGTGCCAGCAGCCGGTTTTTGGGACAGACGAATGAAAAACTGTTTTTT.

In its sample, this clonotype was seen a few times. The chain has TRBV20-1 and TRBJ1-6; unclear D gene. V was clipped by 4 bases and J by 10 bases, with 11 bases between them. CDR3 length: 12 amino acids. Germline CDR1 DFQATT, CDR2 SNEGSKA (reference sequence). In nucleotides, the CDR3 is TGCAGTGCTAAAAGCATGTTCTCACCCCTCCACTTT. Translated, it gives CSAKSMFSPLHF.

The rearrangement links TRBV5-1 to TRBJ2-7; TRBD1 agrees at 8 bases. V shed 7 bases and J 4 bases; nucleotides not matched to a gene: 10. The CDR3 totals 14 residues. The germline CDR1 and CDR2 sequences are SGHRS and YFSETQ. The CDR3: CASAPGQAAYEQYF. CDR3 DNA: TGCGCCAGCGCCCCGGGACAGGCCGCTTACGAGCAGTACTTC.

This chain uses TRBV10-2 with TRBJ2-3; D uncertain. CDR1 and CDR2 (germline): WSHSY, SAAADI. The CDR3 covers 15 residues. V was shortened by 3 bases and J by 0 bases, with 10 bases between the two germline ends. The CDR3 DNA is TGCGCCAGCAGTGATTTGGATTCTAGCACAGATACGCAGTATTTT. Translating gives CASSDLDSSTDTQYF.

J is TRBJ2-2 and V is TRBV5-1, with 11 bases lining up with TRBD1. Germline CDR1 reads SGHRS; CDR2 reads YFSETQ. CDR3 size: 19 residues. Losses at the gene ends were 1 base for V and 0 bases for J; bases not matched to a gene: 8. In nucleotides, the CDR3 is TGCGCCAGCAGCTTGTTTCAAGGACAGGGGGCTTCGAACACCGGGGAGCTGTTTTTT. As protein: CASSLFQGQGASNTGELFF.

This chain connects TRBV27 to TRBJ2-7, with D perhaps matching TRBD1 (5 bases). This CDR3 region has 14 residues. The germline V gene encodes CDR1 MNHEY and CDR2 SMNVEV (reference sequence). V dropped 5 bases and J dropped 5 bases, with 16 bases sitting between them. The CDR3 DNA reads as TGTGCCAGCAGTCCCCTCGATAAGGGGCACGAGCAGTACTTC. Translating it yields CASSPLDKGHEQYF.

This clonotype was seen only a few times. The chain couples TRBV15 to TRBJ2-7, with TRBD1 as a possible D gene (5 bases). Germline assignment: CDR1 LNHNV and CDR2 YYDKDF (reference sequence). The length of the CDR3 is 12 residues. The V end lost 3 bases, the J end lost 2 bases, and 5 bases lay between the germline ends. In nucleotides, the CDR3 is TGTGCCACCAGCAGGACAGCCTACGAGCAGTACTTC. As protein: CATSRTAYEQYF. Filled out from reference TRBV15 and TRBJ2-7, the complete variable domain reads DAMVIQNPRYQVTQFGKPVTLSCSQTLNHNVMYWYQQKSSQAPKLLFHYYDKDFNNEADTPDNFQSRRPNTSFCFLDIRSPGLGDTAMYLCATSRTAYEQYFGPGTRLTVT.

The chain has TRBV5-1 and TRBJ2-5, with 7 nucleotides matching TRBD2. The CDR3 is made up of 12 amino acids. V was clipped by 5 bases and J by 5 bases; unmatched bases: 3. Per germline, CDR1 SGHRS and CDR2 YFSETQ. CDR3 nucleotides: TGCGCCAGCAGAGGGAGGGGTGAGACCCAGTACTTC. It encodes CASRGRGETQYF. Using reference TRBV5-1 and TRBJ2-5 for the parts outside the CDR3, the full variable domain is KAGVTQTPRYLIKTRGQQVTLSCSPISGHRSVSWYQQTPGQGLQFLFEYFSETQRNKGNFPGRFSGRQFSNSRSEMNVSTLELGDSALYLCASRGRGETQYFGPGTRLLVL.

The chain couples TRBV7-6 to TRBJ2-1; possibly TRBD2 for D (6 bases). Germline V gene data show CDR1 as SGHVS and CDR2 as FNYEAQ. V gave up 4 bases and J gave up 7 bases, with 14 bases separating them. This CDR3 has 14 residues. The CDR3 DNA follows: TGTGCCAGCAGCTCCCCCGGGACTGTAAATGAGCAGTTCTTC. This translates into CASSSPGTVNEQFF.

This clonotype has a handful of counts. The V and J genes are TRBV4-3 and TRBJ2-7; no reliable D call. Per germline, CDR1 LGHNA and CDR2 YSLEER. The CDR3 contains 15 residues. Trimming shortened V by 1 base and J by 2 bases, and 12 bases separated the two germline ends. The CDR3 coding sequence is TGCGCCAGCAGCCAAGGTCTTGGCGGAGCCTACGAGCAGTACTTC. Protein sequence: CASSQGLGGAYEQYF.